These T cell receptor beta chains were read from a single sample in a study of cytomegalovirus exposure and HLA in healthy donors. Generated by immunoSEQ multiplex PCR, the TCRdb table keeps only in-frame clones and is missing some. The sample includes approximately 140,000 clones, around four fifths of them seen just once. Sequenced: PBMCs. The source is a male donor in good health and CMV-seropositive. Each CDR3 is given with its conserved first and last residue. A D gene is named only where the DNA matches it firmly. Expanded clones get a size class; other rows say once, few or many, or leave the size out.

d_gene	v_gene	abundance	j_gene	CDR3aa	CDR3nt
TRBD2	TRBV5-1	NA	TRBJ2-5	CASSFGLAGAQGTQYF	TGCGCCAGCAGCTTCGGACTAGCGGGGGCCCAAGGGACCCAGTACTTC
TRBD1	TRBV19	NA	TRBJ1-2	CASSYGTGGYYGYTF	TGTGCCAGTAGTTATGGGACAGGGGGCTACTATGGCTACACCTTC
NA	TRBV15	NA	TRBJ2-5	CATSRDSKETQYF	TGTGCCACCAGCAGAGACTCTAAAGAGACCCAGTACTTC
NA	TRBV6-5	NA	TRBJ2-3	CASKSAPPTDTQYF	TGTGCCAGCAAGTCCGCCCCGCCGACTGATACGCAGTATTTT
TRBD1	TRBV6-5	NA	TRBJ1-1	CASSEDRENTEAFF	TGTGCCAGCAGTGAAGACAGGGAGAACACTGAAGCTTTCTTT
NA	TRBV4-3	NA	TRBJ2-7	CASSQAYPGGGYEQYF	TGCGCCAGCAGCCAAGCTTACCCGGGTGGAGGTTACGAGCAGTACTTC
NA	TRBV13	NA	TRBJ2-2	CASSLEGLNTGELFF	TGTGCCAGCAGCTTAGAGGGACTTAACACCGGGGAGCTGTTTTTT
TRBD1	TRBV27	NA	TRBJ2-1	CASSLRQGAYNEQFF	TGTGCCAGCAGTTTAAGACAGGGTGCCTACAATGAGCAGTTCTTC
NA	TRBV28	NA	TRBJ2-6	CASSPSGANVLTF	TGTGCCAGCAGTCCGTCTGGGGCCAACGTCCTGACTTTC
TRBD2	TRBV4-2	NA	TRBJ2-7	CASSQDSPGLATYEQYF	TGTGCCAGCAGCCAAGATTCCCCGGGACTAGCAACATACGAGCAGTACTTC
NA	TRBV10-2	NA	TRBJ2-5	CASSERGETQYF	TGCGCCAGCAGTGAACGGGGAGAGACCCAGTACTTC
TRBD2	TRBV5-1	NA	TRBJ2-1	CASSSGGTSSLHEQFF	TGCGCCAGCAGCTCAGGAGGGACTAGCAGTCTTCATGAGCAGTTCTTC
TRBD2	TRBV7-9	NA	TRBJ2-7	CASSSPVAGGYEQYF	TGTGCCAGCAGCTCCCCTGTAGCGGGAGGCTACGAGCAGTACTTC
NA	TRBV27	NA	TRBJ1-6	CASSLEPGGNSPLHF	TGTGCCAGCAGTTTAGAACCCGGCGGTAATTCACCCCTCCACTTT
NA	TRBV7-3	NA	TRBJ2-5	CASSPGSAQETQYF	TGTGCCAGCAGCCCAGGGTCGGCCCAAGAGACCCAGTACTTC
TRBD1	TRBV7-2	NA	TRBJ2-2	CASSLGQGSGELFF	TGTGCCAGCAGCTTAGGACAGGGCTCCGGGGAGCTGTTTTTT
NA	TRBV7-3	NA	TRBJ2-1	CASSLGVDYYNEQFF	TGTGCCAGCAGCTTAGGGGTCGACTATTACAATGAGCAGTTCTTC
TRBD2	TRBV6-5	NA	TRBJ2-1	CASSYESGGADEQFF	TGTGCCAGCAGTTACGAGAGCGGGGGGGCAGATGAGCAGTTCTTC
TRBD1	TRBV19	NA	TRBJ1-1	CASSSGQVTEAFF	TGTGCCAGTAGTAGTGGACAGGTCACTGAAGCTTTCTTT
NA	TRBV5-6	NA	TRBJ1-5	CASSFGYYSNQPQHF	TGTGCCAGCAGCTTCGGTTATTATAGCAATCAGCCCCAGCATTTT
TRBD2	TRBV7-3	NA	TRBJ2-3	CASGPGTSRDTQYF	TGTGCCAGCGGCCCCGGGACTAGCCGGGATACGCAGTATTTT
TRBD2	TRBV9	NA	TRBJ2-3	CASSQGLAGTDTQYF	TGTGCCAGCAGCCAGGGACTAGCGGGCACAGATACGCAGTATTTT
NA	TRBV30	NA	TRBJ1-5	CAWSSNSNQPQHF	TGTGCCTGGAGTTCAAATAGCAATCAGCCCCAGCATTTT
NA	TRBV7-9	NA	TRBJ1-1	CSSSLARSEAFF	TGTTCCAGCAGCTTAGCACGCAGTGAAGCTTTCTTT
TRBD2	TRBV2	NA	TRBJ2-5	CASSEVTLAEQETQYF	TGTGCCAGCAGTGAAGTAACCCTAGCGGAGCAAGAGACCCAGTACTTC
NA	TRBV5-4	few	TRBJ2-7	CATSGSFSYEQYF	TGTGCCACTTCGGGTTCTTTCTCCTACGAGCAGTACTTC
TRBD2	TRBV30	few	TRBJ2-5	CALAGGPLQETQYF	TGTGCCCTAGCGGGAGGGCCCTTACAAGAGACCCAGTACTTC
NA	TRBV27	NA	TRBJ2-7	CASSHKIDSLSYEQYF	TGTGCCAGCAGCCACAAGATAGACAGCCTTTCCTACGAGCAGTACTTC
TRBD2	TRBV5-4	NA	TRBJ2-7	CASSRLAGGQVEQYF	TGTGCCAGCAGCAGGTTAGCGGGGGGGCAAGTTGAGCAGTACTTC
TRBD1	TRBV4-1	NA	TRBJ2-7	CASSHGQGGYEQYF	TGCGCCAGCAGCCACGGACAGGGAGGCTACGAGCAGTACTTC
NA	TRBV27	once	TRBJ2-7	CASSSGRTEASYEQYF	TGTGCCAGCAGTTCAGGGAGGACGGAGGCAAGCTACGAGCAGTACTTC
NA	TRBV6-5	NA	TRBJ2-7	CASSSTGYEQYF	TGTGCCAGCAGTTCGACAGGATACGAGCAGTACTTC
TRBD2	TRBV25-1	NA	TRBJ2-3	CASSEFKRGRGITDTQYF	TGTGCCAGCAGTGAATTTAAGAGAGGGAGGGGAATCACAGATACGCAGTATTTT
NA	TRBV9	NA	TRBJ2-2	CASSVAGRNTGELFF	TGTGCCAGCAGCGTAGCAGGGCGAAACACCGGGGAGCTGTTTTTT